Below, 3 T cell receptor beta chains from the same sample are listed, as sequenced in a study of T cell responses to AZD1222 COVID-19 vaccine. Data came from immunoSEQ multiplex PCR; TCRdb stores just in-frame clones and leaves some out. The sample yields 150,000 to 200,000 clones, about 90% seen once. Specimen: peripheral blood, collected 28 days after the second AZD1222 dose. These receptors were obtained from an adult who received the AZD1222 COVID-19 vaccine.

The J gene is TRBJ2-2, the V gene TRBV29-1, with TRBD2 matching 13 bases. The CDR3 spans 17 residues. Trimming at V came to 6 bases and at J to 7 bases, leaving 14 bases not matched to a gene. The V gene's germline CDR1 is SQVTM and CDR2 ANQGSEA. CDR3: CSVYQLRTSGRGGELFF. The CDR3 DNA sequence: TGCAGCGTGTACCAACTAAGGACTAGCGGGAGAGGCGGGGAGCTGTTTTTT.

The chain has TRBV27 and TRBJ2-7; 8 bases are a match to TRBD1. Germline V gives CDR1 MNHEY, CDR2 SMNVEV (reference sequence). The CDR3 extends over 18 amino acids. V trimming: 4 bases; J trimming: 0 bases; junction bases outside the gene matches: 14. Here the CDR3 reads CASSSSKPGQALSYEQYF. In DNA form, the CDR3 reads TGTGCCAGCAGTTCCTCGAAACCGGGACAGGCCCTCTCCTACGAGCAGTACTTC.

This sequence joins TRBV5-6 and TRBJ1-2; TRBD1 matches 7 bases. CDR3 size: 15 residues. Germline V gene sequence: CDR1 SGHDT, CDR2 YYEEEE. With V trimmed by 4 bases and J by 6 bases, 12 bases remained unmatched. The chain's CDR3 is CASSTRQGLVDGYTF. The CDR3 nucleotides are TGTGCCAGCAGCACCCGACAGGGACTGGTCGATGGCTACACCTTC.